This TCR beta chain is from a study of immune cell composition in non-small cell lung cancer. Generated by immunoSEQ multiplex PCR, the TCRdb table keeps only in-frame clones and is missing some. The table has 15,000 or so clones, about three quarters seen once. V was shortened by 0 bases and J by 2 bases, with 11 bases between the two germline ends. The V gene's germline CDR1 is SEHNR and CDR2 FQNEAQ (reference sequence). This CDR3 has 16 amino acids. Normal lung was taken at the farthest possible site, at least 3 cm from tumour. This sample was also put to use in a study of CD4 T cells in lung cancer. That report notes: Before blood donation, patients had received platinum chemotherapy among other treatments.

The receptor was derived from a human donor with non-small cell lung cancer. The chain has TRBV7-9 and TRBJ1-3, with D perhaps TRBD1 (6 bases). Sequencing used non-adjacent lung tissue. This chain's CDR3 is CASSLALGQTGNTIYF. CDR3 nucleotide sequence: TGTGCCAGCAGCTTAGCCCTAGGACAGACTGGAAACACCATATATTTT.